The 9 T cell receptor beta chains below all came from one sample that was sequenced in a study of CD4+ T cells in melanoma. Libraries were prepared by immunoSEQ multiplex PCR; TCRdb keeps only in-frame clonotypes and omits some of them. The table lists nearly 50,000 clones, roughly nine tenths of them singletons. The source material was peripheral blood. Every receptor here comes from a human donor with melanoma.

The CDR3 region has the DNA TGTGCCAGCAGCAGAGGCCCTGAGGATACGCAGTATTTT. Its protein is CASSRGPEDTQYF. This rearrangement joins TRBV6-1 to TRBJ2-3; D is uncertain. The CDR3 has 13 residues. V was trimmed by 6 bases and J by 6 bases, leaving 13 bases between them. Germline lookup yields CDR1 MNHNS and CDR2 SASEGT.

V and J are TRBV13 and TRBJ1-1, with D hard to call. V dropped 1 base and J dropped 6 bases, with 9 bases sitting between them. Germline V gene sequence: CDR1 PRHDT, CDR2 FYEKMQ (reference sequence). The CDR3 has 13 amino acids. The CDR3 DNA sequence: TGTGCCAGCAGCTTAGCTAGTTCCCCTGAAGCTTTCTTT. This sequence encodes CASSLASSPEAFF.

The chain has TRBV27 and TRBJ1-6, with 7 bases fitting TRBD1. The ends lost 5 bases at V and 6 bases at J; junction bases unmatched: 7. The CDR3 has 15 residues. Germline V gene lookup returns CDR1 MNHEY and CDR2 SMNVEV (reference sequence). The CDR3 region is CASSTGDSRNSPLHF. In nucleotides, the CDR3 is TGTGCCAGCAGTACGGGGGACAGCCGTAATTCACCCCTCCACTTT.

This clone was observed a few times. In nucleotides, the CDR3 is TGTGCCAGCAGCGAGACTAGCGGGGGGGCTAACGGTCCCGGGGAGCTGTTTTTT. It is translated as CASSETSGGANGPGELFF. The chain links TRBV9 to TRBJ2-2; 14 bases are shared with TRBD2. Trimming removed 3 bases from V and 6 bases from J; junction bases left unmatched: 10. Looked up from germline, CDR1 is SGDLS and CDR2 is YYNGEE. CDR3 length: 18 amino acids.

This chain joins TRBV7-9 and TRBJ1-1; 9 nucleotides agree with TRBD1. The V and J ends lost 5 bases and 3 bases, in that order; junction bases with no gene match: 16. CDR3 length equals 18 residues. Germline CDR1 reads SEHNR; CDR2 reads FQNEAQ (reference sequence). The CDR3 coding sequence is TGTGCCAGCAGCAGTAAGACAGGGGGGATCGGGATTGACACTGAAGCTTTCTTT. Protein: CASSSKTGGIGIDTEAFF.

J is TRBJ1-1 and V is TRBV5-1, with 7 bases identical to TRBD1. Germline loops: CDR1 SGHRS, CDR2 YFSETQ. The CDR3 is made up of 14 amino acids. Losses at the gene ends were 0 bases for V and 5 bases for J; bases not matched to a gene: 4. The CDR3 region has the DNA TGCGCCAGCAGCTTGGGAGGGGGCGAGACTGAAGCTTTCTTT. It yields the protein CASSLGGGETEAFF.

In DNA, the CDR3 is TGTGCCAGCAGTTTGTCCTCAGGGCCCAATGAGCAGTTCTTC. It yields the protein CASSLSSGPNEQFF. The rearrangement links TRBV6-5 to TRBJ2-1, with D possibly TRBD1 on 5 matching bases. Germline loops: CDR1 MNHEY, CDR2 SVGAGI. V gave up 4 bases and J gave up 6 bases, with 13 bases separating them. CDR3 size: 14 residues.

This chain uses TRBV7-2 with TRBJ2-2, with TRBD2 as a possible D gene (7 bases). Trimming stripped 7 bases from V and 6 bases from J, with 21 bases between. Germline V gene data show CDR1 as SGHTA and CDR2 as FQGNSA. The length of the CDR3 is 16 residues. The CDR3 DNA sequence: TGTGCCAGCAATCCTAGGGGGGGGAAGTGGGCCGGGGAGCTGTTTTTT. Translation gives CASNPRGGKWAGELFF. Full variable domain (outside the CDR3, taken from reference TRBV7-2 and TRBJ2-2): GAGVSQSPSNKVTEKGKDVELRCDPISGHTALYWYRQSLGQGLEFLIYFQGNSAPDKSGLPSDRFSAERTGGSVSTLTIQRTQQEDSAVYLCASNPRGGKWAGELFFGEGSRLTVL.

This clone has only a few counts. This sequence joins TRBV6-6 and TRBJ2-1, with D uncertain. Germline assignment: CDR1 MNHNY and CDR2 SVGAGI (reference sequence). The CDR3 has 12 amino acids. The germline V and J ends were trimmed by 5 bases and 9 bases, with 11 bases remaining between them. The CDR3 region is CASSPSPSEQFF. For the CDR3, the DNA is TGTGCCAGCAGTCCTTCCCCGTCTGAGCAGTTCTTC.